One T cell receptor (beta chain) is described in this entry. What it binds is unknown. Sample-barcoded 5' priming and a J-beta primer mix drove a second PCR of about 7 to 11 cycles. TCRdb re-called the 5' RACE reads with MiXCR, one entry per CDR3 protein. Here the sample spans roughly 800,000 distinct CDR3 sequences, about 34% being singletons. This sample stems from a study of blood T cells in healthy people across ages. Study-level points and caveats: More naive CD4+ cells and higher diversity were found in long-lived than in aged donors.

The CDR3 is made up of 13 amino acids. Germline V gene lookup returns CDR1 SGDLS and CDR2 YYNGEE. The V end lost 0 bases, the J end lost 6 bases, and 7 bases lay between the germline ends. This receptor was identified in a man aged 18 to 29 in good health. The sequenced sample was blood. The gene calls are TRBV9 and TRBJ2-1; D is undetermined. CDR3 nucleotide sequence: TGTGCCAGCAGCGTAGTTGGTCGCAATGAGCAGTTCTTC. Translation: CASSVVGRNEQFF.